The clone carrying this T cell receptor (beta chain) was counted at least ten times. The data were obtained in a study of blood T cells in healthy people across ages. A second PCR, run for roughly 6 to 11 cycles, used a sample-barcoded 5' primer plus a J-beta primer mix. TCRdb reprocessed the 5' RACE reads with MiXCR, giving one entry per CDR3 protein. This repertoire shows about 1.6 million distinct CDR3 sequences, approximately 32% found once; its top ten account for 11%. The clonotype was recovered from a woman under 40 in good health. Sequenced material: blood.

CDR3 region: CASSQDRGQLYGYTF. The DNA for the CDR3 is TGCGCCAGCAGCCAAGACCGTGGACAGCTCTATGGCTACACCTTC. V gene TRBV4-1 combines with J gene TRBJ1-2; D is possibly TRBD1 (6 bases). The CDR3 contains 15 residues. Germline CDR1 and CDR2: MGHRA and YSYEKL. Trimming shortened V by 0 bases and J by 4 bases, and 12 bases separated the two germline ends.